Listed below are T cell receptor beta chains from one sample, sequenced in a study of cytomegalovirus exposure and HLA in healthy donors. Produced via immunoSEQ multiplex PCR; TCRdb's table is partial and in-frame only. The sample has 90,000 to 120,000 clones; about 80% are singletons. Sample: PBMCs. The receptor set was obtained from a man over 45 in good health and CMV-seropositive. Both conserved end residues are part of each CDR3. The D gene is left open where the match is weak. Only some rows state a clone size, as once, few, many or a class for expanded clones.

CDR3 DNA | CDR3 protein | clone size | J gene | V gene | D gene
TGTGCCAGCTCATTAACGACTAGCATGGCGACCAATTACAATGAGCAGTTCTTC | CASSLTTSMATNYNEQFF | . | TRBJ2-1 | TRBV18 | TRBD2
TGTGCCAGCAGCTTGGCAGGGTATAAATCCTACGAGCAGTACTTC | CASSLAGYKSYEQYF | . | TRBJ2-7 | TRBV5-4 | .
TGTGCCAGTAGGCGGCAGGGCACTGAAGCTTTCTTT | CASRRQGTEAFF | . | TRBJ1-1 | TRBV19 | .
TGTGCCAGCTCGACGACAGACTCTGGAAACACCATATATTTT | CASSTTDSGNTIYF | . | TRBJ1-3 | TRBV9 | .
TGCGCCAGCAGCCAGGCAACACAAACCGGGGAGCTGTTTTTT | CASSQATQTGELFF | . | TRBJ2-2 | TRBV4-1 | .
TGTGCCAGCAGCGTAGACCCTAGCGGGACGGGTGAGCAGTTCTTC | CASSVDPSGTGEQFF | . | TRBJ2-1 | TRBV9 | TRBD2
TGTGCCAGCAGCCCGAACGTGGGGGGCTACGAGCAGTACTTC | CASSPNVGGYEQYF | once | TRBJ2-7 | TRBV7-6 | .
TGCGCCAGCAGCGGGGGACTGAGCTCCTACAATGAGCAGTTCTTC | CASSGGLSSYNEQFF | . | TRBJ2-1 | TRBV5-1 | .
TGCGCCAGCAGCAACACAAGGACAGGGCCCACTGAAGCTTTCTTT | CASSNTRTGPTEAFF | few | TRBJ1-1 | TRBV5-1 | TRBD1
TGTGCCAGTAGTATGGGACTCCGGGACAGGGGGCCTTTCCGTGGCTACACCTTC | CASSMGLRDRGPFRGYTF | once | TRBJ1-2 | TRBV19 | TRBD1